The entry below describes one TCR beta chain. Its antigen remains unknown. Germline V CDR1 and CDR2: SGHTA, FQGNSA. Trimming left V 2 bases short and J 0 bases short, with 25 bases between. The CDR3 runs to 20 residues. This record belongs to a study of T cell repertoires in cytomegalovirus infection. MiXCR, run by TCRdb on the reads, gives a single entry per CDR3 protein. The sample consists of 640,000 or so distinct CDR3 sequences, about 30% of them appearing once. This clonotype was obtained from a human donor in good health (CMV status not recorded). Some clones in this sample may be carry-over from other donors' samples. Here the sequenced sample was cultured PBMCs, taken from culture after CMV antigen stimulation. The V gene is TRBV7-2, the J gene TRBJ2-5; tentatively, D is TRBD1 or TRBD2 (6 bases each). The CDR3 protein is CASSLLSPGGAGPDQETQYF. The CDR3 bases are TGTGCCAGCAGCTTATTGTCCCCCGGGGGCGCGGGCCCTGACCAAGAGACCCAGTACTTC.